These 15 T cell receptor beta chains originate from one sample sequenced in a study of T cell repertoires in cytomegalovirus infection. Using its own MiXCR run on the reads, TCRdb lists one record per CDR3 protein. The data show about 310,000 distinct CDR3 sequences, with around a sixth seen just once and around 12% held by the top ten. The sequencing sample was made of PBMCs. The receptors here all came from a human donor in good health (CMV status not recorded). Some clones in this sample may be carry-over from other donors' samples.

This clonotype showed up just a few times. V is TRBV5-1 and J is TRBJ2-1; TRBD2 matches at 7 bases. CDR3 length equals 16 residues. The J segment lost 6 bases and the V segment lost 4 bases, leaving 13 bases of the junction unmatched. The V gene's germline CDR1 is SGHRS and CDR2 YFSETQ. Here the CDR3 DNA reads TGCGCCAGCAGCCCGGGGGAGGGCCGACGTACCAATGAGCAGTTCTTC. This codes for CASSPGEGRRTNEQFF. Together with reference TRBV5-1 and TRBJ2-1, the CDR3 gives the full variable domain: KAGVTQTPRYLIKTRGQQVTLSCSPISGHRSVSWYQQTPGQGLQFLFEYFSETQRNKGNFPGRFSGRQFSNSRSEMNVSTLELGDSALYLCASSPGEGRRTNEQFFGPGTRLTVL.

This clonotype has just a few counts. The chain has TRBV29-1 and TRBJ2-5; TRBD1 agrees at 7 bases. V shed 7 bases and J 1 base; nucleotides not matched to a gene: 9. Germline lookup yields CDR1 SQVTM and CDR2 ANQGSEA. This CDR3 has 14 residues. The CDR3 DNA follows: TGCAGCGCTTCCCGGGCAGGGGGCCAAGAGACCCAGTACTTC. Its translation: CSASRAGGQETQYF.

In DNA form, the CDR3 reads TGCGCCAGCAGCCAATACCCTACCCAGGGAGAAGAGACCCAGTACTTC. Encoded protein: CASSQYPTQGEETQYF. The chain has TRBV4-1 and TRBJ2-5; D tentatively fits TRBD1 or TRBD2 (5 bases each). Trimming took 2 bases from V and 3 from J, leaving 16 bases between them. The germline V gene has CDR1 MGHRA and CDR2 YSYEKL. This CDR3 has 16 residues.

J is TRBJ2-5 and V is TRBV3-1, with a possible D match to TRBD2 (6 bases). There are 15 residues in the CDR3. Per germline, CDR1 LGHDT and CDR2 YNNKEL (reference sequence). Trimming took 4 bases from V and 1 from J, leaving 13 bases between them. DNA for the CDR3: TGTGCCAGCAGCCCGCGGGGCTGGGGCCAAGAGACCCAGTACTTC. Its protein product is CASSPRGWGQETQYF.

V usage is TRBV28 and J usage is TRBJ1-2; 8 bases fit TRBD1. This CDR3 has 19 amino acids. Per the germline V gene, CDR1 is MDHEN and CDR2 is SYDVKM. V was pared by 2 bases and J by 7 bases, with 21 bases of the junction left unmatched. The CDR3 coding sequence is TGTGCCAGCAGTTTAAATACCGGGCCCACAGGGGGGCTTGTAAGTGGCTACACCTTC. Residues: CASSLNTGPTGGLVSGYTF.

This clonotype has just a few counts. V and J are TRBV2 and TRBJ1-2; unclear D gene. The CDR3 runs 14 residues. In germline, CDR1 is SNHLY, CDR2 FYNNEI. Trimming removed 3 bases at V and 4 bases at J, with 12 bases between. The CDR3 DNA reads TGTGCCAGCAGTGATGGTGCGTTCTTCTATGGCTACACCTTC. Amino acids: CASSDGAFFYGYTF.

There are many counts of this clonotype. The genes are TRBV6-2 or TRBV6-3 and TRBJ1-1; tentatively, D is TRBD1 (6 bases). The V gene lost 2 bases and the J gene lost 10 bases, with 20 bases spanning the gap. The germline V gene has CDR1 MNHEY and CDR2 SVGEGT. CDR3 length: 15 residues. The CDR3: CASSYGATGPAIAFF. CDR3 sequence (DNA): TGTGCCAGCAGTTACGGGGCGACAGGTCCTGCGATAGCTTTCTTT.

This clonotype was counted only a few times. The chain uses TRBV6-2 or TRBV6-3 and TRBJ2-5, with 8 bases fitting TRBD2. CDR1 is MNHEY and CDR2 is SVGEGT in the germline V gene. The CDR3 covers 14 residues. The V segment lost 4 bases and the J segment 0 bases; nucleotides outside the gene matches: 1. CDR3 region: CASSWRGDQETQYF. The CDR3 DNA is TGTGCCAGCAGTTGGCGGGGGGACCAAGAGACCCAGTACTTC.

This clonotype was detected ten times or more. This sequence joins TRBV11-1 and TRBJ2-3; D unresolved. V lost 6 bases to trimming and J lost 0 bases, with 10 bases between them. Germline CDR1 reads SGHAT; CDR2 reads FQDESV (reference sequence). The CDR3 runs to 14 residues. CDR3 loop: CASRWEESTDTQYF. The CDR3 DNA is TGTGCCAGCAGATGGGAAGAAAGCACAGATACGCAGTATTTT.

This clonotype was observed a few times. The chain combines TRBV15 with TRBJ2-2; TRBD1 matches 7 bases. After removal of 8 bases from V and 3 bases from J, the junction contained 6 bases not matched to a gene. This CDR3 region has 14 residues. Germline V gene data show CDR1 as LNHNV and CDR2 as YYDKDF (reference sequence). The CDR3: CATSGQRDTGELFF. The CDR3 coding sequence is TGTGCCACCTCGGGACAGCGAGACACCGGGGAGCTGTTTTTT.

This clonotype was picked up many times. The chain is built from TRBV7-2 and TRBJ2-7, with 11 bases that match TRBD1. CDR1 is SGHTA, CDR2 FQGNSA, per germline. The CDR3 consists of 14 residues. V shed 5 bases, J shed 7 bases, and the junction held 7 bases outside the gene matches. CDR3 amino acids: CASSTGTGGKEQYF. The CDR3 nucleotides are TGTGCCAGCAGCACCGGGACAGGGGGAAAAGAGCAGTACTTC. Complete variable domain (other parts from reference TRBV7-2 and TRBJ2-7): GAGVSQSPSNKVTEKGKDVELRCDPISGHTALYWYRQSLGQGLEFLIYFQGNSAPDKSGLPSDRFSAERTGGSVSTLTIQRTQQEDSAVYLCASSTGTGGKEQYFGPGTRLTVT.

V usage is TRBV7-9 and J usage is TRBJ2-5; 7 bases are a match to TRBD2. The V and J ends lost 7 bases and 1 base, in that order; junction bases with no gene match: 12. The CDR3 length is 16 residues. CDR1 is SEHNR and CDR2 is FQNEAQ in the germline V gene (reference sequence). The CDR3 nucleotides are TGTGCCAGCACCTCAAGGGTGAGCGGGACCCAAGAGACCCAGTACTTC. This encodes CASTSRVSGTQETQYF.

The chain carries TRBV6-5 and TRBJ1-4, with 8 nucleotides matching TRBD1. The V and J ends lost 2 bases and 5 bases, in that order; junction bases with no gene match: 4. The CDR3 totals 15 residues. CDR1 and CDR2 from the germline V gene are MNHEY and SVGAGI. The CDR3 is CASSYASGGNEKLFF. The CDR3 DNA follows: TGTGCCAGCAGTTACGCTTCAGGGGGCAATGAAAAACTGTTTTTT.

The CDR3 loop reads CASNRAGGPAKGYF. The DNA for the CDR3 is TGTGCCAGCAATCGAGCGGGGGGGCCGGCGAAGGGGTATTTT. The chain couples TRBV28 to TRBJ2-3; 10 nucleotides match TRBD2. The CDR3 has 14 residues. Germline V CDR1 and CDR2: MDHEN, SYDVKM. Trimming at V came to 7 bases and at J to 14 bases, leaving 15 bases not matched to a gene.

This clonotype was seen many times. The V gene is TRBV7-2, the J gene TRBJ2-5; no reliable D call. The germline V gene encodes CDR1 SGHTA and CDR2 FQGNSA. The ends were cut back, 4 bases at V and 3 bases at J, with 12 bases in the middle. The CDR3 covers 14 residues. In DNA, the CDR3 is TGTGCCAGCAGCTCAGCGAGGACCGAAGAGACCCAGTACTTC. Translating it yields CASSSARTEETQYF.